This T cell receptor (beta chain) was observed in a study of T cells in Graves' hyperthyroidism and ophthalmopathy (dated by TCRdb to between 2018 and 2021). Background on the whole study: Peripheral blood samples were taken at the time of initial diagnosis, prior to any treatment. For training and testing, the 100 or so patients in the discovery cohort were randomly divided in a 7:3 ratio. The paper reports TCR Vbeta CDR3 sequencing of fewer than 150 peripheral blood samples: fewer than 50 ophthalmopathy, about 75 hyperthyroidism and 17 progressor patients. Following sampling, methimazole starting at 30 mg daily was given to hyperthyroidism patients, and high-dose intravenous methylprednisolone was given to ophthalmopathy patients. In addition, the study compared T-cell repertoires in thyroid tissue and in blood from five to seven Graves' hyperthyroidism patients. To identify TCR V-J signatures that set the groups apart, the researchers used a discovery cohort of about a hundred patients, made up of about 44 with Graves' ophthalmopathy and 57 with stable Graves' hyperthyroidism. An independent validation cohort of fewer than 20 hyperthyroidism patients and 15 or so patients who later progressed to ophthalmopathy tested prospective prediction of ophthalmopathy.

Compared with germline, V lacks 0 bases and J lacks 6 bases; bases without a gene match: 3. The germline V gene specifies SGHRS as CDR1 and YFSETQ as CDR2. The CDR3 goes from the cysteine to the phenylalanine over 15 residues. This entry keeps only the CDR3 DNA: 45 bases, framed from base 1. A patient counted as having stable Graves' hyperthyroidism if no progression to ophthalmopathy occurred over 18 months of follow-up. The hyperthyroidism patients were between 18 and 65 years old and newly diagnosed, with a disease duration of less than 2 months. Any patient with an uncontrolled infection, another autoimmune disease, pregnancy or lactation was excluded. Diagnoses were based on clinical symptoms, serum thyroxine and TRAb, thyroid ultrasound and orbital computed tomography. PBMCs were separated from roughly 10 ml of fresh peripheral blood using Ficoll-Paque density gradient centrifugation. Trizol reagent was used to extract total RNA, and RNA quality was then checked on an Agilent 2100 Bioanalyzer.

Paper-wide results and their limitations: During validation, the model predicted progression to ophthalmopathy a median of approximately six months ahead of onset, with around 70% sensitivity and roughly 75% specificity. No statistical method was used to fix the sample size in advance, and group allocation was not hidden from the investigators. Most expanded thyroid clonotypes (frequency above 0.001) were also detected in blood, suggesting blood repertoires may reflect thyroid immune responses. A model built on a 13 V-J signature distinguished ophthalmopathy from stable hyperthyroidism, reaching 87.88% sensitivity and under 84% specificity in cross-validation and 80%/75% in testing.

The TCR beta CDR3 regions were amplified from RNA transcripts. The first round of RT-PCR for the TCR CDR3 was performed with the HTBI primer set and the Qiagen OneStep RT-PCR kit. Libraries were constructed in a second round of multiplex PCR, after which size selection and purification were carried out. Sequencing of the libraries was done on an Illumina HiSeq2000 using paired-end 100 bp reads. Concerning the study's data processing: SOAPnuke was used to process the raw data, throwing out any read that contained adapters or uncalled bases, had a mean Phred below 15, or lacked an exact constant-primer or identifier match. High-quality paired reads were merged with COPE v1.2.5, and unique nucleotide sequences were defined as clonotypes. MiTCR v1.1 was used to align clonotypes to the IMGT TRBV, TRBD and TRBJ reference segments. The analysis was restricted to V-J combinations with a frequency above 0.0001, which together covered 99% to 99.2% of the repertoires. The TCS score was defined as the ratio of F50 (clonal expansion) to E x V (chaos), calculated using BLOSUM62-based TCRdist between CDR3 peptides within each V-J. Welch's t-statistics and random forest reduced just over 500 V-J features to 10 to 15, which were used in a naive Bayes classifier (R e1071). TCRdb reran the public reads through fastp at Q25 and MiXCR, keeping productive beta chains. CDR3 protein sequences are deduplicated, and each keeps its most common genes and DNA. None of the V and J calls come from the authors' own analysis; TCRdb made them. The sample includes 500,000 to 650,000 distinct CDR3 sequences, with approximately 15% observed a single time. The ten largest make up approximately 15% of the sample.

Points on this clonotype: Its antigen has not been determined. Qualities for individual bases were not recorded, and no much larger clone is one base off.

The rearranged segments are TRBV5-1 and TRBJ2-1, and 10 junctional nucleotides match TRBD2. The sequencing sample was made of blood. The clonotype originates from a woman between 35 and 50 years old with Graves' hyperthyroidism. The CDR3 region: CASSLEASGGNEQFF. Read as DNA, the sequence is TGCGCCAGCAGCTTGGAGGCTAGCGGGGGCAATGAGCAGTTCTTC.